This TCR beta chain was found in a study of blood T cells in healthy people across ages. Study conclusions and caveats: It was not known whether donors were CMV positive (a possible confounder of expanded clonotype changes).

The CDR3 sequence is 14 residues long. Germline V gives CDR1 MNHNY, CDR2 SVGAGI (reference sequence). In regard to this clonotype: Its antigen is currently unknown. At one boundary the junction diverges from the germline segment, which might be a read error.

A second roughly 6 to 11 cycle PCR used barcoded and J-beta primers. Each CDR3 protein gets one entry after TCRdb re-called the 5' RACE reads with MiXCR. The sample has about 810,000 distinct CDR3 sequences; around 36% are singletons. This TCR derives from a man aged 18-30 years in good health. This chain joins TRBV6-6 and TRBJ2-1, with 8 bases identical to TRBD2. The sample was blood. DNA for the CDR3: TGTGCCGGCAGCCGGGAGGGGGACTACAATGAGCAGTTCTTC. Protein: CAGSREGDYNEQFF.